The 14 T cell receptor beta chains below all came from one sample that was sequenced in a study of T-cell reconstitution after alpha-beta-depleted transplantation in children (dated by TCRdb to about 2016). Libraries were prepared through PCR. Sequencing was performed on an Illumina HiSeq 2500. Molecular barcoding was employed in the preparation of TCR libraries, with unique molecular identifiers being used to normalize TCRbeta repertoire quantification. The raw public data were reprocessed by TCRdb itself: fastp quality trimming at Q25, MiXCR clonotype calling, in-frame beta chains only. All rows with the same CDR3 protein become a single entry with the most common DNA and genes. The sample profile shows roughly 590,000 distinct CDR3 sequences; roughly 17% of them were found once. The leading ten clones occupy 0.9% to 1.2% of the sample. Sequencing was performed on PBMCs from the stem cell graft donor, taken from the stem cell graft. Receptors originate from a human donor who donated a stem cell graft to a child with acute myeloid leukemia.

The sample holds a few counts of this clonotype. The gene calls are TRBV7-9 and TRBJ2-5; D possibly matches TRBD1 or TRBD2 (5 bases each). Trimming left V 5 bases short and J 10 bases short, with 8 bases between. The CDR3 runs to 10 residues. Germline CDR1 is SEHNR and CDR2 is FQNEAQ (reference sequence). CDR3 sequence reads: CASSGDVQYF. The CDR3, as DNA: TGTGCCAGCAGCGGGGACGTCCAGTACTTC.

There are many counts of this clonotype. V gene TRBV6-1 combines with J gene TRBJ1-1; weak D call: TRBD1 (6 bases). This CDR3 contains 16 residues. V shed 6 bases and J shed 6 bases, with 23 bases lying between them. The germline V gene encodes CDR1 MNHNS and CDR2 SASEGT. CDR3 region: CASRGPWTRGAAEAFF. The CDR3 DNA reads as TGTGCCAGCAGAGGCCCATGGACAAGGGGGGCGGCTGAAGCTTTCTTT.

The table lists this clonotype with many counts. The chain joins TRBV10-3 to TRBJ2-7, with D tentatively TRBD1 or TRBD2 (5 bases each). Germline CDR1 is ENHRY and CDR2 is SYGVKD. The CDR3 has 15 residues. Between the trimmed V and J ends, which lost 5 bases and 3 bases, there was a span of 17 bases. The CDR3 loop reads CAISKLSRDHYEQYF. The CDR3 nucleotides read TGTGCCATCAGTAAATTATCCCGGGACCACTACGAGCAGTACTTC.

The table lists this clonotype with many counts. V is TRBV29-1 and J is TRBJ1-2; 7 nucleotides align to TRBD1. V was clipped by 5 bases and J by 7 bases; unmatched bases: 4. There are 11 residues in the CDR3. Looked up from germline, CDR1 is SQVTM and CDR2 is ANQGSEA. CDR3 coding DNA: TGCAGCGTTTCACAGGGGTCTGGCTACACCTTC. Its translation: CSVSQGSGYTF.

A remark on this clonotype: A much bigger clone sits one base away, suggesting this may be a read error. The conserved closing phenylalanine or tryptophan is absent in this CDR3, likely reflecting a read error. The V and J genes are TRBV20-1 and TRBJ1-5, with 8 bases fitting TRBD1. Per germline, CDR1 DFQATT and CDR2 SNEGSKA (reference sequence). Trimming took 6 bases from V and 0 from J; bases not matched to a gene: 13. The CDR3 spans 17 residues. The CDR3: CSARRWTGKNSNQPQHL. The CDR3 DNA is TGCAGTGCCCGGCGATGGACAGGGAAAAATAGCAATCAGCCCCAGCATTTG.

V usage is TRBV7-9 and J usage is TRBJ2-5, with 8 nucleotides matching TRBD2. From germline, CDR1 is SEHNR and CDR2 FQNEAQ (reference sequence). The CDR3 spans 15 residues. Losses at the gene ends were 5 bases for V and 3 bases for J; bases not matched to a gene: 8. The CDR3 DNA reads as TGTGCCAGCAGCCTAAGCGGGGGAGGTGAAGAGACCCAGTACTTC. This encodes CASSLSGGGEETQYF.

This clonotype was detected a few times. The chain is built from TRBV4-3 and TRBJ1-1, with D hard to call. Looked up from germline, CDR1 is LGHNA and CDR2 is YSLEER. Trimming left V 0 bases short and J 4 bases short, with 9 bases between. The CDR3 consists of 14 residues. CDR3 nucleotides: TGCGCCAGCAGCCAAGATGAAAGGGCCACTGAAGCTTTCTTT. This codes for CASSQDERATEAFF.

The chain joins TRBV7-3 to TRBJ2-1; maybe TRBD2 (5 bases). This CDR3 has 14 amino acids. Looked up from germline, CDR1 is SGHTA and CDR2 is FQGTGA. The germline V and J ends were trimmed by 5 bases and 5 bases, with 13 bases remaining between them. CDR3 coding DNA: TGTGCCAGCAGCCGTACTAGGACGGACAATGAGCAGTTCTTC. It yields the protein CASSRTRTDNEQFF. The full variable domain, completed using reference TRBV7-3 and TRBJ2-1, is GAGVSQTPSNKVTEKGKYVELRCDPISGHTALYWYRQSLGQGPEFLIYFQGTGAADDSGLPNDRFFAVRPEGSVSTLKIQRTERGDSAVYLCASSRTRTDNEQFFGPGTRLTVL.

This clonotype has at least ten counts. CDR3: CSVYLGSYEQYF. The CDR3 nucleotides read TGCAGCGTTTATCTAGGTTCCTACGAGCAGTACTTC. The chain is built from TRBV29-1 and TRBJ2-7, with unresolved D. With 5 bases removed from V and 1 base from J, the gap between germline ends came to 9 bases. In germline, CDR1 is SQVTM, CDR2 ANQGSEA. The CDR3 length is 12 residues.

This clonotype was counted many times. V gene TRBV20-1 combines with J gene TRBJ2-7; tentatively, D is TRBD1 or TRBD2 (5 bases each). CDR3 size: 15 residues. Germline CDR1 DFQATT, CDR2 SNEGSKA (reference sequence). V dropped 1 base and J dropped 0 bases, with 13 bases sitting between them. In DNA form, the CDR3 reads TGCAGTGCTAGAGTGCTCGAGGGGTTCTCCTACGAGCAGTACGTC. As protein: CSARVLEGFSYEQYV.

In its sample, this clonotype was seen many times. The chain combines TRBV27 with TRBJ2-7; TRBD1 might be the D (5 bases). Per germline, CDR1 MNHEY and CDR2 SMNVEV (reference sequence). V shed 1 base and J shed 6 bases, with 13 bases lying between them. CDR3 length equals 14 residues. CDR3 DNA sequence: TGTGCCAGCAGTTTATACAGGAACACCGGCGAGCAGTACTTC. Translated: CASSLYRNTGEQYF.

This clonotype came up a few times. The chain carries TRBV24-1 and TRBJ2-1; D gene uncertain. V lost 5 bases, J lost 5 bases, and 6 bases lay in between. Germline-derived CDR1 and CDR2 are KGHDR and SFDVKD. The CDR3 has 12 amino acids. This CDR3 reads CATSVGDNEQFF. The DNA of the CDR3 is TGTGCCACCAGTGTTGGAGACAATGAGCAGTTCTTC.

The sample holds many counts of this clonotype. V usage is TRBV29-1 and J usage is TRBJ2-1; possibly TRBD2 for D (6 bases). Germline lookup yields CDR1 SQVTM and CDR2 ANQGSEA. The CDR3 covers 12 residues. V shed 8 bases and J shed 8 bases, with 16 bases lying between them. CDR3 DNA: TGCAGCTCCGTCGGGAGCGACGATGAGCAGTTCTTC. Encoded protein: CSSVGSDDEQFF.

This clonotype appeared many times. The chain combines TRBV6-5 with TRBJ1-6; D unresolved. Trimming took off 5 bases at V and 0 bases at J, with 14 bases between the two ends. This CDR3 spans 17 amino acids. The germline V gene encodes CDR1 MNHEY and CDR2 SVGAGI. The DNA of the CDR3 is TGTGCCAGCAGTCCCCCCCAAGGGAGCTCCTATAATTCACCCCTCCACTTT. Translated, it gives CASSPPQGSSYNSPLHF.